The present entry profiles one T cell receptor (beta chain) with its context. This clonotype was counted a few times. Its specific antigen is unknown. Base qualities are not at hand, and no much larger clone is one base apart. From the germline V gene, CDR1 is MGHRA and CDR2 is YSYEKL. The CDR3 measures 17 amino acids from cysteine to phenylalanine. The retained sequence is limited to the CDR3, 51 bases, with the frame set at the first base. V ends up 1 base short and J 0 bases short, with an unmatched junction base count of 4. Sequencing used an Illumina HiSeq 2500. TCR beta libraries were prepared by quantitative 5'-RACE with molecular barcodes. The study's own analysis went as follows. To identify disease-linked TCR variants, a new computational method was used, one built on a probabilistic model of VDJ rearrangement. TCRdb itself trimmed the public reads at Q25 with fastp, ran MiXCR and retained productive beta chains. Here each entry gathers all rows of one CDR3 protein and keeps the most common genes and DNA. These V and J calls originate from TCRdb's pipeline instead of the authors' own analysis. The sample includes a few hundred thousand distinct CDR3 sequences, with over 15% observed a single time. The ten largest clones represent around 33% of the sample.

The record originates from a study of CD8 T cells in ankylosing spondylitis (dated by TCRdb to about 2017). Background for the entire study: To find TCR variants linked to disease, the study profiled T cell receptor beta repertoires in ankylosing spondylitis patients and healthy donors. The full study cohort comprised around 23 ankylosing spondylitis patients and about a hundred healthy donors. Peripheral blood was sampled, and synovial fluid was additionally collected from ankylosing spondylitis patients. What the study reported, not specific to this receptor: In peripheral blood, the disease-linked clones were found at relatively low frequencies and had a CD8+ phenotype. Blood from ankylosing spondylitis patients appeared to be characterized by a TCR beta motif made up of several highly homologous amino acid variants. The disease-linked clones were reported as significantly enriched in matched synovial fluid samples from ankylosing spondylitis patients. Some motif variants were previously reported in synovial fluid and blood of reactive arthritis patients, suggesting common disease-initiation mechanisms.

The rearranged segments are TRBV4-1 and TRBJ2-7; the central 12 bases match TRBD2. Material: blood, either unsorted or a sorted T cell fraction (not recorded which). The receptor was isolated from a male donor with ankylosing spondylitis or in good health (not recorded which). The CDR3: CASSQVGLAGSSYEQYF. The nucleotide sequence reads as follows: TGCGCCAGCAGCCAAGTAGGACTAGCGGGAAGCTCCTACGAGCAGTACTTC.